This TCR beta chain is drawn from a study of CD8+ T cells in alopecia areata. This clone came up a few times. Its matching antigen is unknown. Extracted RNA was reverse transcribed, and the resulting cDNA served as sequencing template. The data were produced by immunoSEQ multiplex PCR, yet TCRdb's version contains in-frame clones alone and is incomplete. The sample has around 190,000 clones, roughly three fifths seen once. PBMCs, the starting material, were the source of sorted CD4+ and CD8+ T cells. The germline gives CDR1 MNHNY, CDR2 SVGAGI (reference sequence). The CDR3 runs to 13 residues. V lost 4 bases to trimming and J lost 10 bases, with 16 bases between them. Overall study results and limits: Scalp data also include sequences from resident alphabeta T cells of normal skin. Clarity of TCR sharing across patients fell short of that in mice, possibly HLA-related.

The chain joins TRBV6-6 to TRBJ1-1; perhaps TRBD1 as D (5 bases). The TCR originated in a human donor in good health. Sequences were obtained from CD8+ T cells sorted from blood. DNA of the CDR3: TGTGCCAGCAGTTCCTACGTGGGGGTCGGAGCTTTCTTT. Protein sequence: CASSSYVGVGAFF.